The 21 T cell receptor beta chains presented below share a single source sample, sequenced in a study of blood T cell repertoires in COVID-19. Using immunoSEQ multiplex PCR, the repertoire was profiled, and TCRdb retains in-frame clones only, with some absent. The sample carries roughly 140,000 clones, approximately 84% recorded once. Sample: PBMCs or T cells enriched from blood (not recorded which). These receptors all stem from a woman under 30 who had been exposed to COVID-19.

The CDR3 loop is CASSPRQGWGGYTF. CDR3 in DNA: TGTGCCAGCAGTCCGAGACAGGGATGGGGAGGCTACACCTTC. The chain joins TRBV27 to TRBJ1-2, with 7 bases aligning to TRBD1. The CDR3 runs to 14 residues. J lost 8 bases, V lost 5 bases, and 11 bases had no gene match. CDR1 is MNHEY and CDR2 is SMNVEV in the germline V gene (reference sequence).

A note on this clone: Other DNA sequences in this sample translate to the same CDR3. The chain combines TRBV7-9 with TRBJ1-2; the D gene is possibly TRBD1 (5 bases). Germline CDR1 reads SEHNR; CDR2 reads FQNEAQ (reference sequence). Trimming took off 1 base at V and 2 bases at J, with 5 bases between the two ends. The CDR3 extends over 13 amino acids. The CDR3, as DNA: TGTGCCAGCAGCTTAGGACAGAACTATGGCTACACCTTC. It translates to CASSLGQNYGYTF. The full variable domain, in which reference TRBV7-9 and TRBJ1-2 provide the parts outside the CDR3, is DTGVSQNPRHKITKRGQNVTFRCDPISEHNRLYWYRQTLGQGPEFLTYFQNEAQLEKSRLLSDRFSAERPKGSFSTLEIQRTEQGDSAMYLCASSLGQNYGYTFGSGTRLTVV.

J is TRBJ1-2 and V is TRBV11-1, with TRBD1 matching over 7 bases. CDR1 is SGHAT, CDR2 FQDESV, per germline (reference sequence). The V and J ends lost 5 bases and 10 bases, in that order; junction bases with no gene match: 7. This CDR3 spans 12 amino acids. CDR3 nucleotide sequence: TGTGCCAGCAGCACAAAGGACAGGTTCTACACCTTC. This translates into CASSTKDRFYTF.

This chain links TRBV19 with TRBJ2-1; the D is unclear. The CDR3 spans 12 residues. Between the trimmed V and J ends, which lost 5 bases and 10 bases, there was a span of 12 bases. Germline lookup yields CDR1 LNHDA and CDR2 SQIVND (reference sequence). CDR3 sequence reads: CASSAVSREQFF. The CDR3 coding sequence is TGTGCCAGTAGTGCGGTGTCAAGAGAGCAGTTCTTC.

The chain joins TRBV11-2 to TRBJ2-2; weak D call: TRBD1 (5 bases). V was trimmed by 5 bases and J by 5 bases, leaving 12 bases between them. CDR3 length: 14 residues. The V gene's germline CDR1 is SGHAT and CDR2 FQNNGV. The CDR3 region has the DNA TGTGCCAGCAGCCATCTCCAGGGAACCGGGGAGCTGTTTTTT. Encoded protein: CASSHLQGTGELFF. The entire variable domain, with the rest obtained from reference TRBV11-2 and TRBJ2-2, is as follows: EAGVAQSPRYKIIEKRQSVAFWCNPISGHATLYWYQQILGQGPKLLIQFQNNGVVDDSQLPKDRFSAERLKGVDSTLKIQPAKLEDSAVYLCASSHLQGTGELFFGEGSRLTVL.

The chain carries TRBV7-9 and TRBJ2-7; D is perhaps TRBD2 (6 bases). The CDR3 is made up of 15 amino acids. Germline V CDR1 and CDR2: SEHNR, FQNEAQ (reference sequence). V lost 2 bases to trimming and J lost 2 bases, with 13 bases between them. The CDR3 DNA reads TGTGCCAGCAGCTTACCGGGACTTAAGACCTACGAGCAGTACTTC. Translated: CASSLPGLKTYEQYF.

The rearrangement uses TRBV20-1 and TRBJ2-7; D unclear. Germline V lookup: CDR1 DFQATT, CDR2 SNEGSKA (reference sequence). This CDR3 contains 11 residues. Deletions cut 2 bases from V and 4 bases from J, with 6 bases between. Written as DNA, the CDR3 is TGCAGTGCTAGACTTGAGTACGAGCAGTACTTC. Translation gives CSARLEYEQYF.

The gene calls are TRBV7-8 and TRBJ2-7; D is possibly TRBD1 (5 bases). Germline V gene data show CDR1 as SGHVS and CDR2 as FQNEAQ. Trimming removed 4 bases from V and 1 base from J, with 14 bases in between. The CDR3 totals 15 residues. CDR3 nucleotides: TGTGCCAGCAGCTCTCTCAGGGAAGTTTCCTACGAGCAGTACTTC. Encoded protein: CASSSLREVSYEQYF.

This clone was picked up a small number of times. The genes are TRBV27 and TRBJ1-2, with D possibly being TRBD1 (6 bases). Trimming shortened V by 2 bases and J by 8 bases, and 18 bases separated the two germline ends. Germline CDR1 is MNHEY and CDR2 is SMNVEV (reference sequence). This CDR3 is built from 15 residues. The CDR3 here is CASSLSSGQREGYTF. In DNA, the CDR3 is TGTGCCAGCAGTTTAAGCTCCGGACAGCGGGAGGGCTACACCTTC.

The chain combines TRBV7-9 with TRBJ1-2, with D maybe TRBD1 (6 bases). The CDR3 runs 15 residues. The V end lost 5 bases, the J end lost 2 bases, and 15 bases lay between the germline ends. The germline V gene has CDR1 SEHNR and CDR2 FQNEAQ (reference sequence). CDR3 nucleotides: TGTGCCAGCAGCCGTCGGGAAGGACAGAACTATGGCTACACCTTC. Encoded protein: CASSRREGQNYGYTF.

J is TRBJ2-1 and V is TRBV7-2, with a tentative D call TRBD2 (6 bases). Trimming took 0 bases from V and 2 from J, leaving 14 bases between them. CDR1 SGHTA and CDR2 FQGNSA come from the germline V gene. The CDR3 contains 17 residues. Written as DNA, the CDR3 is TGTGCCAGCAGCTTAGCGGATAGCGGCCAGCCCTACAATGAGCAGTTCTTC. Amino acids: CASSLADSGQPYNEQFF.

V usage is TRBV7-9 and J usage is TRBJ1-1; D is undetermined. Germline loops: CDR1 SEHNR, CDR2 FQNEAQ (reference sequence). The CDR3 is made up of 15 amino acids. The V end was cut by 1 base, the J end by 5 bases, with 14 bases between. DNA of the CDR3: TGTGCCAGCAGCTTAGGCGGTATGGGAGCAACTGAAGCTTTCTTT. Protein product: CASSLGGMGATEAFF.

The chain is built from TRBV7-2 and TRBJ2-3; TRBD2 might be the D (5 bases). Germline loops: CDR1 SGHTA, CDR2 FQGNSA. V lost 2 bases to trimming and J lost 1 base, with 16 bases between them. CDR3 size: 17 residues. The CDR3 sequence: CASSLLPSGSGTDTQYF. Here the CDR3 DNA reads TGTGCCAGCAGCTTATTGCCCAGCGGATCGGGCACAGATACGCAGTATTTT.

This chain joins TRBV5-8 and TRBJ2-4, with D possibly being TRBD1 (6 bases). V was cut by 0 bases and J by 3 bases, with 13 bases left in between. CDR1 SGHTS and CDR2 YDEGEE come from the germline V gene. There are 16 residues in the CDR3. The CDR3 bases are TGTGCCAGCAGCTTGGCACTGGACAGCCTCAAAAACATTCAGTACTTC. Translation: CASSLALDSLKNIQYF.

The chain couples TRBV24-1 to TRBJ2-2; a weak D match, TRBD1 (5 bases). Trimming took 0 bases from V and 5 from J, leaving 12 bases between them. Germline loops: CDR1 KGHDR, CDR2 SFDVKD. The CDR3 consists of 16 residues. In DNA form, the CDR3 reads TGTGCCACCAGTGATTTGGGGGCGGAGAAAACCGGGGAGCTGTTTTTT. Translated: CATSDLGAEKTGELFF.

The V call is TRBV3-1 (or the pseudogene TRBV3-2), the J call TRBJ2-1; 8 bases map to TRBD1. From germline, CDR1 is LGHDT and CDR2 YNNKEL (reference sequence). Trimming cost V 0 bases and J 7 bases; bases outside gene matches: 11. CDR3 length equals 17 residues. CDR3 protein: CASSQEKTGVFSNEQFF. The CDR3 DNA reads as TGTGCCAGCAGCCAAGAGAAGACAGGGGTTTTTTCTAATGAGCAGTTCTTC.

This clone is a singleton in its sample. The chain is built from TRBV2 and TRBJ2-7; no definite D call. Trimming took off 4 bases at V and 0 bases at J, with 13 bases between the two ends. Germline assignment: CDR1 SNHLY and CDR2 FYNNEI. CDR3 length: 15 amino acids. The CDR3 spells CASSVEPTGSYEQYF. The CDR3 DNA is TGTGCCAGCAGTGTGGAGCCAACGGGCTCCTACGAGCAGTACTTC.

The V and J genes are TRBV18 and TRBJ2-1; D remains ambiguous. Germline lookup yields CDR1 KGHSH and CDR2 LQKENI. This CDR3 is 11 amino acids long. Between the trimmed V and J ends, which lost 5 bases and 6 bases, there was a span of 5 bases. Here the CDR3 reads CASSLANEQFF. The CDR3, as DNA: TGTGCCAGCTCATTAGCCAATGAGCAGTTCTTC. Full variable domain (rest looked up from reference TRBV18 and TRBJ2-1): NAGVMQNPRHLVRRRGQEARLRCSPMKGHSHVYWYRQLPEEGLKFMVYLQKENIIDESGMPKERFSAEFPKEGPSILRIQQVVRGDSAAYFCASSLANEQFFGPGTRLTVL.

The chain links TRBV5-5 to TRBJ1-1; D remains ambiguous. Trimming pared 4 bases from V and 0 bases from J, leaving 22 bases between. Germline V CDR1 and CDR2: SGHKS, YYEKEE (reference sequence). The CDR3 is 18 residues long. CDR3 in DNA: TGTGCCAGCAGCCATACTCTCCCTTCAAGTGTTATGAACACTGAAGCTTTCTTT. Amino acid sequence: CASSHTLPSSVMNTEAFF. Full variable domain (outside the CDR3, taken from reference TRBV5-5 and TRBJ1-1): DAGVTQSPTHLIKTRGQQVTLRCSPISGHKSVSWYQQVLGQGPQFIFQYYEKEERGRGNFPDRFSARQFPNYSSELNVNALLLGDSALYLCASSHTLPSSVMNTEAFFGQGTRLTVV.

The V gene is TRBV4-2, the J gene TRBJ2-1, with 12 bases fitting TRBD2. The V gene's germline CDR1 is LGHNA and CDR2 YNFKEQ. The V segment lost 0 bases and the J segment 6 bases; nucleotides outside the gene matches: 6. The CDR3 spans 17 residues. CDR3 residues: CASSQDPLAGGGNEQFF. CDR3 bases: TGTGCCAGCAGCCAAGATCCCCTAGCGGGAGGGGGCAATGAGCAGTTCTTC.

This clone was counted a few times. The chain employs TRBV19 and TRBJ2-5, with 7 bases matching TRBD1. In germline, CDR1 is LNHDA, CDR2 SQIVND (reference sequence). V lost 3 bases to trimming and J lost 4 bases; unmatched junction nucleotides: 8. The CDR3 sequence is 15 residues long. CDR3 nucleotides: TGTGCCAGTAGTATTCATAACAGGGGAGCAGAGACCCAGTACTTC. The encoded protein is CASSIHNRGAETQYF.